The T cell receptor beta chain under discussion was sequenced for a study of T cells in Graves' hyperthyroidism and ophthalmopathy. This clonotype has a count of ten or more. TCR beta CDR3 regions were amplified from RNA. Researchers ran a first-round RT-PCR on the TCR CDR3 using the HTBI primer set. MiXCR, applied by TCRdb to the multiplex PCR reads, yields one record per CDR3 protein. The data hold hundreds of thousands of distinct CDR3 sequences, with around a fifth observed a single time. Germline V lookup: CDR1 DFQATT, CDR2 SNEGSKA (reference sequence). The V gene end was trimmed by 2 bases and the J gene end by 5 bases; junction bases not matched to a gene: 8. The CDR3 covers 14 residues.

The clonotype was recovered from a woman in her 70s with Graves' ophthalmopathy. Sequences were obtained from blood. The chain employs TRBV20-1 and TRBJ2-7; 8 bases agree with TRBD2. The CDR3, as DNA: TGCAGTGCTAGATACGGAGCGGGAGTACACGAGCAGTACTTC. Translated: CSARYGAGVHEQYF.